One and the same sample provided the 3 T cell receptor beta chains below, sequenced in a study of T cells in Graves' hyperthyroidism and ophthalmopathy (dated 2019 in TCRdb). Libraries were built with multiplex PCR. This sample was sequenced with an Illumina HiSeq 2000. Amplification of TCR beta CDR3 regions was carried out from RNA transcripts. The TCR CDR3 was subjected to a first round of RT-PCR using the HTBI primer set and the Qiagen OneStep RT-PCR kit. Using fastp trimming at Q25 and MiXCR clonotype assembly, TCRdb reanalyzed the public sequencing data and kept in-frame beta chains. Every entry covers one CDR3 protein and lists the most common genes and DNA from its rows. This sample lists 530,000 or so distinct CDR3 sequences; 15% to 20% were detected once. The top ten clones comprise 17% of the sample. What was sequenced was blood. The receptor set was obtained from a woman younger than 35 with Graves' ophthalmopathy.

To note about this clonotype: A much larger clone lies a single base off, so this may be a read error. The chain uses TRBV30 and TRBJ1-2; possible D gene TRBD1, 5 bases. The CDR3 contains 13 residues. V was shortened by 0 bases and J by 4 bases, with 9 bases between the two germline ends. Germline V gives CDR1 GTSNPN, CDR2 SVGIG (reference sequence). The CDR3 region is CAWSVSQGYGYTF. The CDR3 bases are TGTGCCTGGAGTGTAAGCCAGGGCTATGGCTACACCTTC.

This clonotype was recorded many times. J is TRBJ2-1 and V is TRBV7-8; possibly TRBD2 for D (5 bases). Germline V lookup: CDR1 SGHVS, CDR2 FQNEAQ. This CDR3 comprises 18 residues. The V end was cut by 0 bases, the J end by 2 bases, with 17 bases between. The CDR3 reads CASSLALHMRVPYNEQFF. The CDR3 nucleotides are TGTGCCAGCAGCTTAGCCCTACACATGCGGGTCCCCTACAATGAGCAGTTCTTC.

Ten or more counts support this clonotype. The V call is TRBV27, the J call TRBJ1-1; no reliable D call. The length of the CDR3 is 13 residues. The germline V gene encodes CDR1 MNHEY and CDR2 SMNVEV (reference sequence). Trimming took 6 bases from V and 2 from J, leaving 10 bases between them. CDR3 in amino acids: CASSGLGNTEAFF. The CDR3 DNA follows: TGTGCCAGCAGCGGCCTCGGTAACACTGAAGCTTTCTTT.